The T cell receptor (beta chain) described here comes from a study of blood T cell repertoires in COVID-19. TCRdb's copy holds only in-frame clones and misses some; the assay was immunoSEQ multiplex PCR. The repertoire consists of around 220,000 clones, with 87% occurring once and the leading ten covering roughly 2%. Germline V CDR1 and CDR2: SGDLS, YYNGEE. There are 16 residues in the CDR3. After removal of 0 bases from V and 7 bases from J, the junction contained 9 bases not matched to a gene. The chain uses TRBV9 and TRBJ2-3; TRBD2 matches at 9 bases. Sequencing input: peripheral blood. This clonotype was sampled from a man aged 35 to 55 with active or convalescent COVID-19. The CDR3 region is CASSVDGGGAVNTQYF. The CDR3 region has the DNA TGTGCCAGCAGCGTAGATGGCGGGGGGGCCGTTAATACGCAGTATTTT.